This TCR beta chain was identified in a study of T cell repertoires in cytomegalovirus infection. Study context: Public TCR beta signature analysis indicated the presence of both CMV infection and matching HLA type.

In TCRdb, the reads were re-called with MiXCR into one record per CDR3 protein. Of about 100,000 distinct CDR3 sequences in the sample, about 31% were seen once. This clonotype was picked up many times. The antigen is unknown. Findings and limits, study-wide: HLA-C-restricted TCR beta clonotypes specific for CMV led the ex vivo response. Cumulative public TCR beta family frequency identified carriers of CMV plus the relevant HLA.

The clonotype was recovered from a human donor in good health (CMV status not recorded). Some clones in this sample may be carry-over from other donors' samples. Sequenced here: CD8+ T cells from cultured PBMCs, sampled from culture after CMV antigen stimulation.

CDR3 nucleotide sequence: TGTGCCAGCAGCTTAGCTTCCGACAGGGGGAACACTGAAGCTTTCTTT. Its translation is CASSLASDRGNTEAFF. J is TRBJ1-1 and V is TRBV7-9; 8 bases are a match to TRBD1. The CDR3 has 16 residues. The trim removed 0 bases at V and 1 base at J, leaving 4 bases unmatched. The germline V gene encodes CDR1 SEHNR and CDR2 FQNEAQ (reference sequence).